The source of this T cell receptor beta chain is a study of cytomegalovirus exposure and HLA in healthy donors. The PCR made use of 60 Vbeta and 13 Jbeta primers. Data came from immunoSEQ multiplex PCR; TCRdb stores just in-frame clones and leaves some out. This sample has approximately 100,000 clones, with 75% found just once. Germline values: CDR1 MNHNS, CDR2 SASEGT. The V gene lost 6 bases and the J gene lost 7 bases, with 19 bases spanning the gap. The CDR3 length is 15 residues. Whole-study results and caveats: An analysis was carried out later, and it reportedly showed fewer N-insertions in an Asian-associated ancestry cluster than the roughly 670-donor mean. Later analysis demonstrated an association between a missense DCLRE1C variant and TCR beta V- and J-gene trimming. Generally TCR sequences proved uncommon, though certain public TCRs appeared in numerous donors.

A note on this clone: Its specificity is unknown.

The clonotype comes from a male donor in good health and CMV-seropositive. V is TRBV6-1 and J is TRBJ1-5; D gene unclear. Sequencing was carried out using PBMCs. The CDR3: CASRAYIGEGQPQHF. For the CDR3, the DNA is TGTGCCAGCAGGGCCTACATCGGGGAGGGACAGCCCCAGCATTTT.